This T cell receptor beta chain comes out of a study of a mutant IDH1 vaccine in newly diagnosed glioma. Study information: In weeks 1, 3, 5, 7, 11, 15, 19 and 23, patients were immunized, eight times in all. Treated patients showed a male proportion of approximately 62%, a female proportion of 37.5%, and a mean age of around 40 years. Beforehand, treatment had been radiotherapy, temozolomide, or both; the majority received both.

About this clone: What it binds is not known.

The trim removed 5 bases at V and 5 bases at J, leaving 9 bases unmatched. Germline V gene data show CDR1 as MNHEY and CDR2 as SVGAGI. The CDR3 extends over 15 amino acids. TCRdb keeps only in-frame clones here, not all; method: immunoSEQ multiplex PCR. The repertoire holds around 38,000 clones, with about 86% as singletons. Time point in this sample: week 5, during vaccination. Every vaccination contained 300 ug of the mutant IDH1 20-mer peptide and was paired with topical imiquimod. The donor cohort comprised cases of new WHO grade 3 or 4 IDH1-mutant, ATRX-lost astrocytoma. The chain carries TRBV6-5 and TRBJ2-7; TRBD1 aligns across 10 bases. This TCR came from a man aged 25-40 years with glioma. The material sequenced was PBMCs, taken from a glioma patient whose treatment included an IDH1 peptide vaccine. The CDR3 region has the DNA TGTGCCAGCAGTCCCCGGGACAGGGGAGTCCACGAGCAGTACTTC. It translates to CASSPRDRGVHEQYF.